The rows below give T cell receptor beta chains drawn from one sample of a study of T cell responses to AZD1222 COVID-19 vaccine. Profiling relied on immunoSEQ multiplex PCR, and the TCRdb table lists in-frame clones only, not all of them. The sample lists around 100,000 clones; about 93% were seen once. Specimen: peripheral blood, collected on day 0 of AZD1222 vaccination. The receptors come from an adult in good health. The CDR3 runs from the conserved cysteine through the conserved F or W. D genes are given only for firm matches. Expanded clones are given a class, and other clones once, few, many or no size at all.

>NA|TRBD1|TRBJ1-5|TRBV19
CASSTSPGTGPNQPQHF
TGTGCCAGTAGTACATCCCCCGGGACAGGGCCCAATCAGCCCCAGCATTTT
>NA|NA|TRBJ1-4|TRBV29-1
CSVEGGTNEKLFF
TGCAGCGTTGAAGGGGGAACTAATGAAAAACTGTTTTTT
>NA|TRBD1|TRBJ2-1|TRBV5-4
CASSSDRGSYNEQFF
TGTGCCAGCAGTTCGGACAGGGGGTCCTACAATGAGCAGTTCTTC
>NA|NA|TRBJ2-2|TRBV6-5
CASSYGGGNTGELFF
TGTGCCAGCAGTTATGGAGGCGGGAACACCGGGGAGCTGTTTTTT
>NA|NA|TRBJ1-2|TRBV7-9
CASSLDKGNGYTF
TGTGCCAGCAGCTTAGACAAGGGAAATGGCTACACCTTC
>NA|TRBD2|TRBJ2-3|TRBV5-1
CASSMTVAGGTDTQYF
TGCGCCAGCAGCATGACCGTAGCGGGAGGTACAGATACGCAGTATTTT
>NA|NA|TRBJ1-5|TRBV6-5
CASSLRDADQPQHF
TGTGCCAGCAGCCTCCGGGACGCCGATCAGCCCCAGCATTTT
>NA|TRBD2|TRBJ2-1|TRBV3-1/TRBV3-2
CASSRRGGTSEKNEQFF
TGTGCCAGCAGCCGGCGGGGGGGGACTAGCGAAAAAAATGAGCAGTTCTTC
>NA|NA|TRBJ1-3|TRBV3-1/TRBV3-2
CASSPRGNTIYF
TGTGCCAGCAGCCCACGGGGAAACACCATATATTTT
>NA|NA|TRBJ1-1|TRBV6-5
CASIRLLRQNTEAFF
TGTGCCAGCATTCGCCTCCTCAGACAGAACACTGAAGCTTTCTTT
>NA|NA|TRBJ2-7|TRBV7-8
CASSLAGDYEQYF
TGTGCCAGCAGCTTAGCTGGGGACTACGAGCAGTACTTC
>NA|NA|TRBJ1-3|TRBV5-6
CASSFGAGNTIYF
TGTGCCAGCAGCTTCGGGGCTGGAAACACCATATATTTT
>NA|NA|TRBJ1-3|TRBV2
CASMRGGTGNTIYF
TGTGCCAGCATGCGGGGAGGCACTGGAAACACCATATATTTT
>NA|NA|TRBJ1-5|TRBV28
CASSLGGRGNQPQHF
TGTGCCAGCAGTTTAGGGGGGAGAGGCAATCAGCCCCAGCATTTT
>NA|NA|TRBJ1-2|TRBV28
CASSLSRAGQANYGYTF
TGTGCCAGCAGTTTATCCCGGGCAGGGCAAGCTAACTATGGCTACACCTTC
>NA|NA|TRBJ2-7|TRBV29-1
CSVYSYEQYF
TGCAGCGTTTACAGCTACGAGCAGTACTTC
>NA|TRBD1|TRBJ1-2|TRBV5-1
CASSTQGADYGYTF
TGCGCCAGCAGCACACAGGGGGCTGACTATGGCTACACCTTC
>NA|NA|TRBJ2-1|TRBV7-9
CATQEGGEVYNEQFF
TGTGCTACCCAAGAGGGGGGAGAGGTCTACAATGAGCAGTTCTTC
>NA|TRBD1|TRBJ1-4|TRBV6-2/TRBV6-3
CASSRDRGNEKLFF
TGTGCCAGCAGCCGGGACAGGGGAAATGAAAAACTGTTTTTT
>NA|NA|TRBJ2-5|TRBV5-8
CASSRTRETQYF
TGTGCCAGCAGTAGGACGAGGGAGACCCAGTACTTC
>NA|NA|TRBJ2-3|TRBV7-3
CASSDSTDTQYF
TGTGCCAGCAGCGATAGCACAGATACGCAGTATTTT
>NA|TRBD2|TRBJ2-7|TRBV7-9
CASSLPTSGSTYEQYF
TGTGCCAGCAGCTTGCCGACTAGCGGGAGTACCTACGAGCAGTACTTC
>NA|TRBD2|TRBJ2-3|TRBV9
CASSGTSSTDTQYF
TGTGCCAGCAGCGGGACTAGCAGCACAGATACGCAGTATTTT
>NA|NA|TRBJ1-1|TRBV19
CASSIDSSLNTEAFF
TGTGCCAGTAGTATAGATTCGAGCCTGAACACTGAAGCTTTCTTT
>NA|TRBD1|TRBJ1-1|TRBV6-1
CASSVSRYWTGQVEAFF
TGTGCCAGCAGTGTAAGTAGGTATTGGACAGGGCAAGTTGAAGCTTTCTTT
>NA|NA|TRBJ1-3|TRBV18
CASSPTGRSGNTIYF
TGTGCCAGCTCACCAACAGGGCGTAGTGGAAACACCATATATTTT
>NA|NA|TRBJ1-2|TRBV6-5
CASTYDWTNHYGYTF
TGTGCCAGCACCTACGATTGGACAAATCACTATGGCTACACCTTC
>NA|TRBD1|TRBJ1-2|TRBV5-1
CASSPTGQGSNGYTF
TGCGCCAGCAGCCCGACGGGACAGGGCAGTAACGGCTACACCTTC
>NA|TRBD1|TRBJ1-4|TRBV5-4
CPTGPSTNEKLFF
TGCCCGACAGGGCCCTCAACTAATGAAAAACTGTTTTTT
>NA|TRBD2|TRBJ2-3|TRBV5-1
CASSLVSSGAGTDTQYF
TGCGCCAGCAGCTTGGTGTCTAGCGGGGCGGGCACAGATACGCAGTATTTT
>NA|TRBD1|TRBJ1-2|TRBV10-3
CAISEGGQGRNYGYTF
TGTGCCATCAGTGAGGGGGGACAGGGGCGTAACTATGGCTACACCTTC
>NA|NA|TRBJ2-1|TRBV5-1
CASSLLGNEQFF
TGCGCCAGCAGCTTGTTAGGCAATGAGCAGTTCTTC
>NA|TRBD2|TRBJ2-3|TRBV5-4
CASSREGRADTQYF
TGTGCCAGCAGTCGGGAGGGCCGGGCAGATACGCAGTATTTT
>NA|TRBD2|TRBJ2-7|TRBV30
CAWRPPLAGGFEQYF
TGTGCCTGGAGGCCACCTCTAGCGGGAGGGTTCGAGCAGTACTTC
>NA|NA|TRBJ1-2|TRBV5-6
CASSLGQFANGYTF
TGTGCCAGCAGCTTGGGGCAGTTCGCGAATGGCTACACCTTC
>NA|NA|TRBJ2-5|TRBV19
CASSRDQETQYF
TGTGCCAGTAGCAGGGACCAAGAGACCCAGTACTTC
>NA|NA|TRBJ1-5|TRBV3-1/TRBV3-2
CASSQVGYESAQHF
TGTGCCAGCAGCCAAGTGGGGTATGAATCAGCCCAGCATTTT
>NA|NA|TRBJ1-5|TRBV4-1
CASSEIAPYSNQPQHF
TGCGCCAGCAGCGAGATAGCACCATATAGCAATCAGCCCCAGCATTTT
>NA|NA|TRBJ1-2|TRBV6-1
CASSEEGVPYGYTF
TGTGCCAGCAGTGAAGAAGGGGTCCCCTATGGCTACACCTTC
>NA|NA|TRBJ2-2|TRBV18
CASSQGNPRNTGELFF
TGTGCCAGCTCCCAGGGCAACCCACGTAACACCGGGGAGCTGTTTTTT
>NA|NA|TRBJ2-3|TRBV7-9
CASSLVSGREDTQYF
TGTGCCAGCAGCTTAGTTTCAGGACGTGAAGATACGCAGTATTTT
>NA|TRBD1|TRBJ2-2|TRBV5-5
CASSLGQGAGTGELFF
TGTGCCAGCAGCTTGGGACAGGGGGCTGGCACCGGGGAGCTGTTTTTT
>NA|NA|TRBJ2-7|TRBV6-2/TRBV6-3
CASSYPGSLSYEQYF
TGTGCCAGCAGTTACCCGGGATCATTATCCTACGAGCAGTACTTC
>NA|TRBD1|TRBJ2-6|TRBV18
CASSPRFPAFRDRLFSGANVLTF
TGTGCCAGCTCACCACGGTTCCCCGCGTTTCGGGACAGGTTGTTCTCTGGGGCCAACGTCCTGACTTTC
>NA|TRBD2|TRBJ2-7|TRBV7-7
CASSLGASGADYEQYF
TGTGCCAGCAGCTTAGGCGCTAGCGGAGCTGACTACGAGCAGTACTTC
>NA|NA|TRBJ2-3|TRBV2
CASSRTQSTDTQYF
TGTGCCAGCAGTCGAACCCAAAGCACAGATACGCAGTATTTT
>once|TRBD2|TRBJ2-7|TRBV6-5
CASSLGLAGEQYF
TGTGCCAGCAGTTTGGGACTAGCGGGCGAGCAGTACTTC
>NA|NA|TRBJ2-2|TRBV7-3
CASSFDRDTGELFF
TGTGCCAGCAGCTTCGATCGAGACACCGGGGAGCTGTTTTTT
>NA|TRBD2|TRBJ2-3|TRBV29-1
CSSRGADTQYF
TGCAGCTCGCGGGGGGCAGATACGCAGTATTTT
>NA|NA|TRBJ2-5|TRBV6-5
CASSPTRPGQETQYF
TGTGCCAGCAGCCCCACAAGGCCAGGTCAAGAGACCCAGTACTTC
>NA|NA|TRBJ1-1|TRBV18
CASSPFRDARGTEAFF
TGTGCCAGCTCACCGTTTCGGGACGCCCGAGGCACTGAAGCTTTCTTT
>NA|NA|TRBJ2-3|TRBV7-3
CASSLSFTDTQYF
TGTGCCAGCAGCTTAAGTTTCACAGATACGCAGTATTTT
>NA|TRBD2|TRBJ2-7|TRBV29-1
CSVYLLAGYEQYF
TGCAGCGTTTATCTTTTAGCGGGGTACGAGCAGTACTTC
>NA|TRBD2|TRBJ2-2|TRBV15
CATSRVSRLPRDYLNTGELFF
TGTGCCACCAGCAGAGTCTCCCGCCTTCCCAGGGACTACCTAAACACCGGGGAGCTGTTTTTT
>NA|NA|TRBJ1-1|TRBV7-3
CASSLTSVTMNTEAFF
TGTGCCAGCAGCTTAACCTCGGTAACCATGAACACTGAAGCTTTCTTT
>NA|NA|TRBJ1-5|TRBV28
CASSFRSGNQPQHF
TGTGCCAGCAGTTTCCGGAGCGGGAATCAGCCCCAGCATTTT